This T cell receptor (beta chain) came from a study of cytomegalovirus exposure and HLA in healthy donors. Findings and caveats of the study: Most likely, a cluster of highly shared sequence variants arose as a sequencing artifact. Versus the approximately 700-donor mean, an Asian-associated ancestry cluster reportedly showed fewer N-insertions in a later analysis.

Donors counted as nominally healthy when sampled, yet unrecorded immune exposures were likely. Primers: 60 Vbeta forward and 13 Jbeta reverse. The data were produced by immunoSEQ multiplex PCR, yet TCRdb's version contains in-frame clones alone and is incomplete. The table records 90,000 to 95,000 clones, 78% of them present only once. The CDR3 covers 13 residues. Germline CDR1 and CDR2: MNHNY and SVGAGI (reference sequence). V dropped 10 bases and J dropped 2 bases, with 11 bases sitting between them. This clone has a single count. What it recognizes is unknown. The rearrangement links TRBV6-6 to TRBJ1-4, with TRBD1 as a possible D gene (5 bases). The clonotype comes from a male donor in good health and CMV-seropositive. Source material: PBMCs. The CDR3 region has the DNA TGTGCCATCAGGCCAGGGACTAATGAAAAACTGTTTTTT. Amino acid sequence: CAIRPGTNEKLFF.